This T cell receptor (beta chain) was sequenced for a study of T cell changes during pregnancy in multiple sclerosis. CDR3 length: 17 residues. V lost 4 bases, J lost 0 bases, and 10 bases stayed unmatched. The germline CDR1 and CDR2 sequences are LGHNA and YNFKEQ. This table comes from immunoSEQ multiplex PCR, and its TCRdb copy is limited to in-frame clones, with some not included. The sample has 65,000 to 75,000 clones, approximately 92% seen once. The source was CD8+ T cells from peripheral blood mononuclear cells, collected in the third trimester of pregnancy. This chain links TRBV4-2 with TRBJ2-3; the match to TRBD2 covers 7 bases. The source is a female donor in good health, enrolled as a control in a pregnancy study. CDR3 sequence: CASSRRDGGSSTDTQYF. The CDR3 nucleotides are TGTGCCAGCAGCCGCCGAGACGGGGGGTCGAGCACAGATACGCAGTATTTT.